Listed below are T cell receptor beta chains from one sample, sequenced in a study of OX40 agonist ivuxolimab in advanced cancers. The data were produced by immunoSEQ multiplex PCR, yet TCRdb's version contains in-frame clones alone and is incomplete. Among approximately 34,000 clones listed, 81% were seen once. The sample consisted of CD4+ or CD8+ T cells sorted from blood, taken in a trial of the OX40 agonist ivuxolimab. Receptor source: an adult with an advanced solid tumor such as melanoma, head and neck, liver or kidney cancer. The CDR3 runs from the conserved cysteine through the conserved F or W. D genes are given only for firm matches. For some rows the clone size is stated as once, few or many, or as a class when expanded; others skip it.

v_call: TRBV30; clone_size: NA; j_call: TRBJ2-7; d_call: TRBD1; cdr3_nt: TGTGCCTGGCCGGGACAGAATCTTTACGAGCAGTACTTC; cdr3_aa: CAWPGQNLYEQYF
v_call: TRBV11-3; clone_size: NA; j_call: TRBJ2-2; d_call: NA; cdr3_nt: TGTGCCAGCAGTAAAAGGGGCACCGGGGAGCTGTTTTTT; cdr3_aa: CASSKRGTGELFF
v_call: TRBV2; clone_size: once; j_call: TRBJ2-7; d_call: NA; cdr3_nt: TGTGCCAGCATGTCTACAGGAAGCGAGCAGTACTTC; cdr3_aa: CASMSTGSEQYF
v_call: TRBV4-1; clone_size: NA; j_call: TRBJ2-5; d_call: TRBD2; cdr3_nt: TGCGCCAGCAGCCAAGATAGAACCCGGGCTAGCGGAAAAGAGACCCAGTACTTC; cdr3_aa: CASSQDRTRASGKETQYF
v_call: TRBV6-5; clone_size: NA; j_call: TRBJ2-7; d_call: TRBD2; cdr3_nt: TGTGCCAGCAGTTTTAGGCGGGAGGGAACCTACGAGCAGTACTTC; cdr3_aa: CASSFRREGTYEQYF
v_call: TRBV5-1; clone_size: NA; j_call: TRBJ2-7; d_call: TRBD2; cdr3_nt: TGCGCCAGCAGCTCCTCCGGGACTAGCGGTTACGAGCAGTACTTC; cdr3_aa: CASSSSGTSGYEQYF
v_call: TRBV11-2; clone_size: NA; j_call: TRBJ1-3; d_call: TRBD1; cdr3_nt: TGTGCCAGCAGCCCGGACAGGGACTCTGGAAACACCATATATTTT; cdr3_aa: CASSPDRDSGNTIYF
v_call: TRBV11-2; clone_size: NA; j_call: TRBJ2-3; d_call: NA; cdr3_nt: TGTGCCAGCAGCTTAGATCTCACAGATACGCAGTATTTT; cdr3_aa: CASSLDLTDTQYF
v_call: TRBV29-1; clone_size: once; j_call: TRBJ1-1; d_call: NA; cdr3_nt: TGCACCCTGAGTGGGGGTGCCACTGAAGCTTTCTTT; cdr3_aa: CTLSGGATEAFF
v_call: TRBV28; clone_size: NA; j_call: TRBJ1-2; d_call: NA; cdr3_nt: TGTGCCAGCAGGGTAGGGATGAACTATGGCTACATCTTC; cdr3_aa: CASRVGMNYGYIF
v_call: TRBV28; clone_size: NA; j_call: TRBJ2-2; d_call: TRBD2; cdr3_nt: TGTGCCAGCAGTCCCTGGGGGGGTTTGGCCGGGGAGCTGTTTTTT; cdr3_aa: CASSPWGGLAGELFF
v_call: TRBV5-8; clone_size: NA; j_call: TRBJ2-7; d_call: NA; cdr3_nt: TGTGCCAGCAGCTTGGTAAGCGAGCAGTACTTC; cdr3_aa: CASSLVSEQYF
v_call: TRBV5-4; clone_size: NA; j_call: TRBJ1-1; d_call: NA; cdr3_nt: TGTGCCAGCAGCTTGGATGAGAGAACGAACACTGAAGCTTTCTTT; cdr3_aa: CASSLDERTNTEAFF
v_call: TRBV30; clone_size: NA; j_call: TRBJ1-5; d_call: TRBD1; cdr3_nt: TGTGCCTGGAGCTGGGACAGGAATCAGCCCCAGCATTTT; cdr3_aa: CAWSWDRNQPQHF
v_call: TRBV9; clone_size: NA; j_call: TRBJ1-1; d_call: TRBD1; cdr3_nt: TGTGCCAGCACCCCCAGGGGACAGGGAAATGCTGAAGCTTTCTTT; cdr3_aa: CASTPRGQGNAEAFF
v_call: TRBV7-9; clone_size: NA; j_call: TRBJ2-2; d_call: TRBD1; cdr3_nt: TGTGCCAGCAGCTCGGGGACAGGGGGCTACACCGGGGAGCTGTTTTTT; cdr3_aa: CASSSGTGGYTGELFF
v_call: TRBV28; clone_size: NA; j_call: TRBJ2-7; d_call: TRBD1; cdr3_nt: TGTGCCAGCACATACAGGGGCCTATCCTACGAGCAGTACTTC; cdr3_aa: CASTYRGLSYEQYF
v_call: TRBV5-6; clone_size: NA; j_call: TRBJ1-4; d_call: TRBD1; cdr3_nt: TGTGCCAGCAGCAGGACAGGGGATTATGAAAAACTGTTTTTT; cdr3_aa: CASSRTGDYEKLFF
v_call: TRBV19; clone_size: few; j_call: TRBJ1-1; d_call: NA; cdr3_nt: TGTGCCAGTAGTTTGACCAGGGTTGGGAGGGGTGAAGCTTTCTTT; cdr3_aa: CASSLTRVGRGEAFF
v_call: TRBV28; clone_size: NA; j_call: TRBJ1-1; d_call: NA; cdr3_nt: TGTGCCACCGCCCCACCCGGACGGATCGAAGCTTTCTTT; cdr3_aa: CATAPPGRIEAFF
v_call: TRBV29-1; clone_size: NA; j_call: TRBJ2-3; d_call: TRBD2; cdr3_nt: TGCAGCGTTGAACCCCTAGCGGGGGTAGGAGATACGCAGTATTTT; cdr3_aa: CSVEPLAGVGDTQYF
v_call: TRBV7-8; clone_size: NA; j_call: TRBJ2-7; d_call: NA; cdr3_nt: TGTGCCAGCAGCCGAGAACAGGGTCCCTACGAGCAGTACTTC; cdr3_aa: CASSREQGPYEQYF
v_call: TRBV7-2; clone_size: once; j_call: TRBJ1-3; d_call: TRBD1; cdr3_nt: TGTGCCAGCAGCTTAAACAGGGGGCGCTCTGGAAACACCATATATTTT; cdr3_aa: CASSLNRGRSGNTIYF
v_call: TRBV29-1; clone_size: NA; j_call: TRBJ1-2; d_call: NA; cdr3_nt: TGCAGCGGGCTATCGGGCCTCTATGGCTACACCTTC; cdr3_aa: CSGLSGLYGYTF
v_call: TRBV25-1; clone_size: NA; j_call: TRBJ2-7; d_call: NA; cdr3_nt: TGTGCCAGCAGTGCCCAGGGCAGCTACGAGCAGTACTTC; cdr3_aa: CASSAQGSYEQYF
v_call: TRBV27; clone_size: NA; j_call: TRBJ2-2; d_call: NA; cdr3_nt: TGTGCCAGCAGTTTGATGGCGAACACCGGGGAGCTGTTTTTT; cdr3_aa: CASSLMANTGELFF
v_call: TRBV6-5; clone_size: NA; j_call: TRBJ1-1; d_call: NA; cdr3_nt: TGTGCCAGCAGTTACGGCCAATCCACTGAAGCTTTCTTT; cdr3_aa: CASSYGQSTEAFF
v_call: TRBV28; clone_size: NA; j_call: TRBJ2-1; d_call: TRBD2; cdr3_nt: TGTGCCAGCAGTTTGGGAGGGGGGACTAGCGGGAGGGACAATGAGCAGTTCTTC; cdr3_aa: CASSLGGGTSGRDNEQFF
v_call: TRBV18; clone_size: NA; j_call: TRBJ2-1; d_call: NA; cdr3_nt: TGTGCCAGCTCTCCCAGTGGGATGGGTGAGCAGTTCTTC; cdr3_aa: CASSPSGMGEQFF